Listed below are T cell receptor beta chains from one sample, sequenced in a study of T cell responses to AZD1222 COVID-19 vaccine. Only in-frame clones appear in the TCRdb table, and some are missing; sequencing was by immunoSEQ multiplex PCR. The sample gives about 120,000 clones, approximately 88% of which show up once; over 4.5% is in the top ten. The sequencing used peripheral blood, collected on day 0 of AZD1222 vaccination. The receptors shown here come from an adult in good health. CDR3s include the opening cysteine and the closing phenylalanine or tryptophan. The D gene is left open where the match is weak. Clone size is not always given. Where it is, it says once, few, many or a class for expanded clones.

.,.,TRBV10-3,TRBJ1-5,TGTGCCATCAGTGACGACGGAGTAAGGTCGCCCCAGCATTTT,CAISDDGVRSPQHF
.,TRBD1,TRBV9,TRBJ1-6,TGTGCCAGCAGCGTAGGGACAGGACTTAATTCACCCCTCCACTTT,CASSVGTGLNSPLHF
.,TRBD2,TRBV19,TRBJ2-2,TGTGCCAGTGAGAGCGGGGAGCTTTCCGGGGAGCTGTTTTTT,CASESGELSGELFF
.,.,TRBV19,TRBJ1-2,TGTGCCATCGGGACGGACTATGGCTACACCTTC,CAIGTDYGYTF
.,TRBD1,TRBV6-2/TRBV6-3,TRBJ2-4,TGTGCCAGCAGTACTCGACAGGGCGTAAACATTCAGTACTTC,CASSTRQGVNIQYF
once,TRBD1,TRBV28,TRBJ1-6,TGTGCCAGCAGAGGGACAGGGGCGTTTTCACCCCTCCACTTT,CASRGTGAFSPLHF
.,.,TRBV2,TRBJ2-5,TGTGCCAGCTGGGGGCGCAGGGAGACCCAGTACTTC,CASWGRRETQYF
.,.,TRBV2,TRBJ2-5,TGTGCCAGCAGTGAATGGGGACCTCAAGAGACCCAGTACTTC,CASSEWGPQETQYF
.,.,TRBV20-1,TRBJ1-4,TGCAGTGCTAGCGCTGAAAAACTGTTTTTT,CSASAEKLFF
.,.,TRBV7-9,TRBJ1-5,TGTGCCAGCAGCCGGGACCTTAATCAGGGGCCCCAGCATTTT,CASSRDLNQGPQHF
few,.,TRBV7-8,TRBJ1-5,TGTGCCAGCAGCCTGGACAGTGGCAATCAGCCCCAGCATTTT,CASSLDSGNQPQHF
.,TRBD1,TRBV4-3,TRBJ2-7,TGCGCCAGCAGCCTTGGGACAGGGGGCGAGTTCGAGCAGTACTTC,CASSLGTGGEFEQYF
.,.,TRBV10-3,TRBJ1-6,TGTGCCATCAGTGGAGGCAGGGGAATTGGGTCACCCCTCCACTTT,CAISGGRGIGSPLHF
few,.,TRBV2,TRBJ2-1,TGTGCCAGCAAGGAATACAATGAGCAGTTCTTC,CASKEYNEQFF
.,TRBD1,TRBV7-6,TRBJ2-2,TGTGCCAGCAGCTTGGGACAGAGTTTTAACACCGGGGAGCTGTTTTTT,CASSLGQSFNTGELFF
.,.,TRBV7-8,TRBJ2-3,TGTGCCAGCAGTCACAGGGTGGGGAGAGGGGCAGATACGCAGTATTTT,CASSHRVGRGADTQYF
.,.,TRBV6-6,TRBJ2-4,TGTGCCAGCAGTTACTCGATAAGCGGGTTGGGATTTCAGTACTTC,CASSYSISGLGFQYF
.,.,TRBV5-8,TRBJ2-1,TGTGCCAGCAGCTACGGTATTGTCAAAGGAAATGAGCAGTTCTTC,CASSYGIVKGNEQFF
.,TRBD1,TRBV10-2,TRBJ1-2,TGCGCCAGCAGTGAGTTAACAGGGGACCTCTACACCTTC,CASSELTGDLYTF
once,TRBD1,TRBV19,TRBJ1-4,TGTGCCAGTAGTATCGGGACAGTTGAAAAACTGTTTTTT,CASSIGTVEKLFF
.,.,TRBV18,TRBJ2-1,TGTGCCAGCTCACCACCCTCAGGAATCAATGAGCAGTTCTTC,CASSPPSGINEQFF
.,TRBD1,TRBV4-2,TRBJ2-7,TGTGCCAGCAGCCAAATAAGACAGGGTTTGCACGAGCAGTACTTC,CASSQIRQGLHEQYF
.,TRBD1,TRBV2,TRBJ1-5,TGTGCCAGCAGAGATCAGGGGGCCTGGCAGCCCCAGCATTTT,CASRDQGAWQPQHF
.,.,TRBV5-1,TRBJ1-6,TGCGCCAGCAGCTTGGAGGTGGCAGGGTTATCACCCCTCCACTTT,CASSLEVAGLSPLHF
.,.,TRBV13,TRBJ1-4,TGTGCCAGCAGCTTGCGGCAGGCCGCAACTAATGAAAAACTGTTTTTT,CASSLRQAATNEKLFF
.,TRBD1,TRBV5-3,TRBJ1-2,TGTGCCAGAAGTAAGGACAGGGGCGGGAGCTATGGCTACACCTTC,CARSKDRGGSYGYTF
.,TRBD2,TRBV13,TRBJ2-5,TGTGCCAGCAGCTCACAGACTAGCGGGGGAGAGACCCAGTACTTC,CASSSQTSGGETQYF
.,.,TRBV14,TRBJ2-3,TGTGCCAGCAGCCAAGGAGGGATAAGCACAGATACGCAGTATTTT,CASSQGGISTDTQYF
.,TRBD1,TRBV28,TRBJ1-4,TGTGCCAGCAGACTTACAGGGGGGGTCGTACGTGAAAAACTGTTTTTT,CASRLTGGVVREKLFF
.,.,TRBV11-2,TRBJ2-2,TGTGCCAGCAGCTTGCTGCCAGGAGTCGCCGGGGAGCTGTTTTTT,CASSLLPGVAGELFF
.,.,TRBV6-6,TRBJ2-5,TGTGCCAGCAGCCGCCGGGACCATGCCTTCGGGGAGACCCAGTACTTC,CASSRRDHAFGETQYF
.,.,TRBV5-1,TRBJ2-2,TGCGCCAGCAGCTTGGGGGCCGGGGGCATAGGCACCGGGGAGCTGTTTTTT,CASSLGAGGIGTGELFF
.,TRBD1,TRBV5-6,TRBJ1-6,TGTGCCAGCAGCTGGGGACAGAGTAATTCACCCCTCCACTTT,CASSWGQSNSPLHF
.,TRBD2,TRBV2,TRBJ2-5,TGTGCCAGCACTGAGGGAATAGCGGGGGCTACCGAGACCCAGTACTTC,CASTEGIAGATETQYF
.,TRBD1,TRBV4-1,TRBJ1-2,TGCGCCAGCAGCTCTTACGCGACAGGGAGGGGTAATGGCTACACCTTC,CASSSYATGRGNGYTF
few,.,TRBV11-3,TRBJ2-1,TGTGCCAGCAGCTTAGATCAAGGTGGTACTTCTCGGACCAATGAGCAGTTCTTC,CASSLDQGGTSRTNEQFF
few,.,TRBV7-2,TRBJ1-4,TGTGCCAGCAGCTTAGCCCGGGGGGCCGGCGAAAAACTGTTTTTT,CASSLARGAGEKLFF
.,.,TRBV7-9,TRBJ1-4,TGTGCCAGCAGCTCCCAGGTCGTCAGAGGAGGAAAACTGTTTTTT,CASSSQVVRGGKLFF
.,.,TRBV6-5,TRBJ1-1,TGTGCCACTAGGCCCTATAGCACTGAAGCTTTCTTT,CATRPYSTEAFF
.,.,TRBV2,TRBJ2-1,TGTGCCAGCAGTGTGGTGGGGGATGGGGAGCAGTTCTTC,CASSVVGDGEQFF
once,.,TRBV10-3,TRBJ1-4,TGTGCCATCAGTCCGAGAGGGGGAGGTGAAAAACTGTTTTTT,CAISPRGGGEKLFF
.,.,TRBV5-6,TRBJ2-2,TGTGCCAGCAGCTCCGGACCCCGAAACACCGGGGAGCTGTTTTTT,CASSSGPRNTGELFF
once,.,TRBV27,TRBJ1-3,TGTGCCAGCAGTTTAAAAGGTTACTCTGGAAACACCATATATTTT,CASSLKGYSGNTIYF
.,.,TRBV7-3,TRBJ2-5,TGTGCCAGCAGCCCCGGGGCACAACACCAAGAGACCCAGTACTTC,CASSPGAQHQETQYF
.,.,TRBV10-3,TRBJ2-1,TGTGCCATCAGTGAGCCCGGACGGAGCACCTACAATGAGCAGTTCTTC,CAISEPGRSTYNEQFF
once,TRBD1,TRBV14,TRBJ2-5,TGTGCCAGCAGCTGGACAGGGGGCGAGGAGACCCAGTACTTC,CASSWTGGEETQYF
once,TRBD1,TRBV25-1,TRBJ1-3,TGTGCCAGCTTACGACAGGGGGGAAACACCATATATTTT,CASLRQGGNTIYF
.,.,TRBV5-6,TRBJ1-2,TGTGCCAGCAAAGGTTCCCGAACTAAAAACTATGGCTACACCTTC,CASKGSRTKNYGYTF
.,.,TRBV27,TRBJ1-3,TGTGCCAGCAGTTTATCGGGGGGGTCTTCTGGAAACACCATATATTTT,CASSLSGGSSGNTIYF
.,.,TRBV6-2/TRBV6-3,TRBJ2-2,TGTGCCAGCAGTACCTTACGGGGAAGCACCGGGGAGCTGTTTTTT,CASSTLRGSTGELFF
.,TRBD1,TRBV19,TRBJ1-5,TGTGCCAGTAGTCCGGACAGGAGCAATCAGCCCCAGCATTTT,CASSPDRSNQPQHF